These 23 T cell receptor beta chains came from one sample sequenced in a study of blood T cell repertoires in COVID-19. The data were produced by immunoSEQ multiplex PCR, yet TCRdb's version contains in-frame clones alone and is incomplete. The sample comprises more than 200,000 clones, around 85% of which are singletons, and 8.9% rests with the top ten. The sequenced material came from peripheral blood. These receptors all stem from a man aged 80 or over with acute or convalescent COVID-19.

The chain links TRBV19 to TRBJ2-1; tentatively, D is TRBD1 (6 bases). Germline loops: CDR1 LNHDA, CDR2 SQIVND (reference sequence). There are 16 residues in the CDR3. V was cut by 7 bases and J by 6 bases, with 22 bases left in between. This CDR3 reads CASKSSSTGKGNEQFF. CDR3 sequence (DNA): TGTGCCAGTAAGTCGAGTTCGACAGGAAAAGGCAATGAGCAGTTCTTC.

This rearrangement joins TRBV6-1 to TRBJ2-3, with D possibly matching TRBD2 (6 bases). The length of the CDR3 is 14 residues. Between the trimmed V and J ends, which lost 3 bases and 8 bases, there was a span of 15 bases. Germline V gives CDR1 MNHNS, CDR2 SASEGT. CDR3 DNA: TGTGCCAGCAGTGAGACGGGAGCGGGTGGTACGCAGTATTTT. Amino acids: CASSETGAGGTQYF.

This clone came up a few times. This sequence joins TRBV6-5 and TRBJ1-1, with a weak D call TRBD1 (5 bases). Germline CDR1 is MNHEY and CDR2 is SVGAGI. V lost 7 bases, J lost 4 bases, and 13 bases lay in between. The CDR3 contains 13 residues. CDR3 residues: CASTTDRRTEAFF. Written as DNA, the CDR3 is TGTGCCAGCACCACTGACAGACGCACTGAAGCTTTCTTT.

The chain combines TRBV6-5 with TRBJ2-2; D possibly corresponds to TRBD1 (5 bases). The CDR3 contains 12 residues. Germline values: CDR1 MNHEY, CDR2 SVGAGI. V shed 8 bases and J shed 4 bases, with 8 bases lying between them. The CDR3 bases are TGTGCCAGCGGGGCCTTCACCGGGGAGCTGTTTTTT. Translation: CASGAFTGELFF.

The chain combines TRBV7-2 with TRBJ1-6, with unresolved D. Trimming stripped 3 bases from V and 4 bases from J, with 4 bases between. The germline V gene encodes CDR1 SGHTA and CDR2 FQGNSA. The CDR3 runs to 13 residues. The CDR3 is CASSFEYNSPLHF. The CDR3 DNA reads TGTGCCAGCAGCTTCGAGTATAATTCACCCCTCCACTTT.

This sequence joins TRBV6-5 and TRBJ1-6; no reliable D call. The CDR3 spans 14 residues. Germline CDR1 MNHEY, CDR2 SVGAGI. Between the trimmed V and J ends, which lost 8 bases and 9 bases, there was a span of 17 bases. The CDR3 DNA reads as TGTGCCAGCCACCCCCTCCCGGTCCCTTCACCCCTCCACTTT. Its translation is CASHPLPVPSPLHF.

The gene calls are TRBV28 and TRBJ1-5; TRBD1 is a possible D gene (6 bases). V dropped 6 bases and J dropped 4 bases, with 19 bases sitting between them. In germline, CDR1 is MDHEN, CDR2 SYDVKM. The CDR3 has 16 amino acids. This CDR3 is CASRSPSGVGNQPQHF. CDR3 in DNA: TGTGCCAGCAGATCACCTTCAGGGGTAGGAAATCAGCCCCAGCATTTT.

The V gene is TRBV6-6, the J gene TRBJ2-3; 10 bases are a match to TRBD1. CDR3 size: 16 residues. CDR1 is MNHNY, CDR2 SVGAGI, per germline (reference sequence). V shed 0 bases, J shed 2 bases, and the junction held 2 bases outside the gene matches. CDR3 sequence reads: CASSYSGTGVTDTQYF. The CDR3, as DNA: TGTGCCAGCAGTTACTCCGGGACAGGGGTCACAGATACGCAGTATTTT.

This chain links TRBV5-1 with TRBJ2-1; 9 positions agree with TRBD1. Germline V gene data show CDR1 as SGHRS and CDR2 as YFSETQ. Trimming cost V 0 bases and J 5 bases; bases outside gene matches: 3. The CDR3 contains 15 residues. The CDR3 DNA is TGCGCCAGCAGCTTGGAGACAGGGGGACACAATGAGCAGTTCTTC. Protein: CASSLETGGHNEQFF.

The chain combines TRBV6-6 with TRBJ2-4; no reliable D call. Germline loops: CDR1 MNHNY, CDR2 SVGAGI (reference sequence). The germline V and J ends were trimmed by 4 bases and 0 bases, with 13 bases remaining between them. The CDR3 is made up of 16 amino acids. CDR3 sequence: CASSSRPSLAKNIQYF. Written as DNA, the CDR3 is TGTGCCAGCAGTTCACGCCCTAGTTTAGCCAAAAACATTCAGTACTTC.

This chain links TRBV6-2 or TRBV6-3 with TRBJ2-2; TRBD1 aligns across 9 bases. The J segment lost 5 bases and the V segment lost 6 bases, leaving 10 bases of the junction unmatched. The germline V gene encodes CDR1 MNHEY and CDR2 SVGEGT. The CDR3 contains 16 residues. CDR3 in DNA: TGTGCCAGCAGCCGCGGAGGGACAGGGAGGACCGGGGAGCTGTTTTTT. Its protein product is CASSRGGTGRTGELFF.

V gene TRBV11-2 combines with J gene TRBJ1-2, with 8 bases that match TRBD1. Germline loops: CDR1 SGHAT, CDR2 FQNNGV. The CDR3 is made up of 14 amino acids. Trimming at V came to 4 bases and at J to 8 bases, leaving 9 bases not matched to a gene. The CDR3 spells CASSSNRGGEGYTF. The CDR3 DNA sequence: TGTGCCAGCAGCTCGAACAGGGGGGGAGAAGGCTACACCTTC.

CDR3 sequence: CASSPELMSSYNSPLHF. The DNA of the CDR3 is TGTGCCAGCAGCCCCGAGTTAATGAGCTCCTATAATTCACCCCTCCACTTT. This sequence joins TRBV28 and TRBJ1-6; no clear D. The ends were cut back, 6 bases at V and 0 bases at J, with 15 bases in the middle. The CDR3 runs 17 residues. Per the germline V gene, CDR1 is MDHEN and CDR2 is SYDVKM.

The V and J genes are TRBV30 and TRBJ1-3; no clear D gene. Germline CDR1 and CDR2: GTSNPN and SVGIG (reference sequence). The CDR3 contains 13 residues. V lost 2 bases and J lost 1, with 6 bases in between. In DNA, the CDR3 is TGTGCCTGGAGTCTTCAGTCTGGAAACACCATATATTTT. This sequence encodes CAWSLQSGNTIYF.

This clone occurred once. CDR3 region: CASSQDGGLVNTEAFF. The CDR3 coding sequence is TGCGCCAGCAGCCAAGACGGCGGTTTGGTGAACACTGAAGCTTTCTTT. The chain combines TRBV4-1 with TRBJ1-1; D is unclear. With 0 bases removed from V and 0 bases from J, the gap between germline ends came to 11 bases. This CDR3 has 16 amino acids. The germline V gene encodes CDR1 MGHRA and CDR2 YSYEKL.

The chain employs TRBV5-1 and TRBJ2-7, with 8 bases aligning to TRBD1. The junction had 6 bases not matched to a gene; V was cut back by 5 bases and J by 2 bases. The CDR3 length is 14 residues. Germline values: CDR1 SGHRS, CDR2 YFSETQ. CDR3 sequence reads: CASSFGTGTYEQYF. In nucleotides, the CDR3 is TGCGCCAGCAGTTTTGGGACAGGCACCTACGAGCAGTACTTC.

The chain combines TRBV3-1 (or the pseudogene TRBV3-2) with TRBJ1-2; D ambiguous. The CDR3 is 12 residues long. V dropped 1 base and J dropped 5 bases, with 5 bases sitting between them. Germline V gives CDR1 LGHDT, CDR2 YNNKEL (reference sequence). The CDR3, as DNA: TGTGCCAGCAGCCAAGCCAATTATGGCTACACCTTC. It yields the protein CASSQANYGYTF.

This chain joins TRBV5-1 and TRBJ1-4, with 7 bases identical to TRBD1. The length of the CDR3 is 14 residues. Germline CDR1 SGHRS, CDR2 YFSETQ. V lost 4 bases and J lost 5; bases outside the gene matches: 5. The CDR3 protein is CASSLTGANEKLFF. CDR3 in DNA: TGCGCCAGCAGCCTAACAGGGGCAAATGAAAAACTGTTTTTT.

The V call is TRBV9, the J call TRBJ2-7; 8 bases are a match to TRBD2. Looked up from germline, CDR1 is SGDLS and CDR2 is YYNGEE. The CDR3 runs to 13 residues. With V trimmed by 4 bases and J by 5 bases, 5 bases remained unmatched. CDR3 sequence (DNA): TGTGCCAGCAGCCCCGGGAGGGCCAACGAGCAGTACTTC. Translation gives CASSPGRANEQYF.

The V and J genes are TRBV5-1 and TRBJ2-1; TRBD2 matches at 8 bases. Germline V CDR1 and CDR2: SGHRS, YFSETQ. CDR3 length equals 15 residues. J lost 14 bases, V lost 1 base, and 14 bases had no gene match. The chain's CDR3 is CASSLLAGLNYNEFF. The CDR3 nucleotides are TGCGCCAGCAGCTTGCTAGCGGGTCTTAATTACAATGAGTTCTTC.

CDR3 region: CASGLGRDFIADTQYF. CDR3 bases: TGTGCTAGTGGTTTGGGCCGGGACTTTATAGCCGATACGCAGTATTTT. V is TRBV12-5 and J is TRBJ2-3; D may be TRBD2 (6 bases). The CDR3 runs 16 residues. V dropped 1 base and J dropped 6 bases, with 17 bases sitting between them. Germline loops: CDR1 LGHNT, CDR2 FRNRAP. Full variable domain (remainder filled in from reference TRBV12-5 and TRBJ2-3): DARVTQTPRHKVTEMGQEVTMRCQPILGHNTVFWYRQTMMQGLELLAYFRNRAPLDDSGMPKDRFSAEMPDATLATLKIQPSEPRDSAVYFCASGLGRDFIADTQYFGPGTRLTVL.

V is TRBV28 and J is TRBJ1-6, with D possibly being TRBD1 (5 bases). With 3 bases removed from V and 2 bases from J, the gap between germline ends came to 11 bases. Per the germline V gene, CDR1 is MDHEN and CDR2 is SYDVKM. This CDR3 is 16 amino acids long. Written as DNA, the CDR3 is TGTGCCAGCAGTTTTGGAGGGGTCACCTATAATTCACCCCTCCACTTT. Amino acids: CASSFGGVTYNSPLHF.

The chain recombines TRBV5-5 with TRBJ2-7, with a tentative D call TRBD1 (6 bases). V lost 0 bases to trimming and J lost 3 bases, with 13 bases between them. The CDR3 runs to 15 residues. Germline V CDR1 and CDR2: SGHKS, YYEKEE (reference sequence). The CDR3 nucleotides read TGTGCCAGCAGCTTGGGTCCAGGGGCTAACTACGAGCAGTACTTC. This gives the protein CASSLGPGANYEQYF.